This TCR beta chain was sequenced for a study of T cells in Graves' hyperthyroidism and ophthalmopathy. The CDR3 length is 15 residues. Germline CDR1 reads LGHDT; CDR2 reads YNNKEL (reference sequence). Regions amplified from RNA transcripts were the TCR beta CDR3 regions. The study used the HTBI primer set for a first-round RT-PCR of the TCR CDR3. TCRdb itself ran the multiplex PCR reads through MiXCR, one entry per CDR3 protein. Here the sample spans around 690,000 distinct CDR3 sequences, roughly 17% being singletons. Study-level points and caveats: Most clonotypes expanded in thyroid above 0.001 were likewise present in blood.

This clonotype was seen only a few times. Its antigen is as yet unknown. Sequence at one end of the junction differs from germline and may be a read error. The specimen sequenced was blood. The source is a man in his fifties with Graves' hyperthyroidism. The chain couples TRBV3-1 to TRBJ1-4, with TRBD1 identical over 10 bases. As DNA, the CDR3 is TGTGCCAGCCGGGACAGGGGCTCAACTAATGAAAGACTGTTTTTT. Translation: CASRDRGSTNERLFF.